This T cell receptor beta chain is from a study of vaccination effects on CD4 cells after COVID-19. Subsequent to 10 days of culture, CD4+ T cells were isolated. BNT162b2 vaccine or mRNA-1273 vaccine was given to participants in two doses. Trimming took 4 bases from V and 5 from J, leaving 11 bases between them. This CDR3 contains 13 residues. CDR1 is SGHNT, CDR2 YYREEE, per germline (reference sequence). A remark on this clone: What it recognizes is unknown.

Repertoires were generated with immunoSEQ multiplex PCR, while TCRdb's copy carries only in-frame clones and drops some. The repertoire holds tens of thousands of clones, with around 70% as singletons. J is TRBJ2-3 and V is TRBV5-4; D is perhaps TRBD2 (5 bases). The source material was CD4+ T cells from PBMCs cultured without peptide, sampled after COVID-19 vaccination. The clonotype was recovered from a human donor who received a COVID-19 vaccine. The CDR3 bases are TGTGCCAGCAGCACCGGACTCGGAGATACGCAGTATTTT. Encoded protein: CASSTGLGDTQYF.